This T cell receptor beta chain was recovered during a study of blood T cell repertoires in COVID-19. The junction had 7 bases not matched to a gene; V was cut back by 6 bases and J by 3 bases. CDR1 is SNHLY, CDR2 FYNNEI, per germline. The CDR3 is 15 amino acids. This table comes from immunoSEQ multiplex PCR, and its TCRdb copy is limited to in-frame clones, with some not included. The sample includes about 100,000 clones, approximately 88% of them seen just once. The sample consisted of peripheral blood. This chain links TRBV2 with TRBJ2-1, with TRBD2 matching 8 bases. The TCR was taken from a woman aged 60 to 75 with acute or convalescent COVID-19. The CDR3 reads CASRQTSENYNEQFF. DNA of the CDR3: TGTGCCAGCAGACAGACTAGCGAGAACTACAATGAGCAGTTCTTC. Full variable domain (rest looked up from reference TRBV2 and TRBJ2-1): EPEVTQTPSHQVTQMGQEVILRCVPISNHLYFYWYRQILGQKVEFLVSFYNNEISEKSEIFDDQFSVERPDGSNFTLKIRSTKLEDSAMYFCASRQTSENYNEQFFGPGTRLTVL.